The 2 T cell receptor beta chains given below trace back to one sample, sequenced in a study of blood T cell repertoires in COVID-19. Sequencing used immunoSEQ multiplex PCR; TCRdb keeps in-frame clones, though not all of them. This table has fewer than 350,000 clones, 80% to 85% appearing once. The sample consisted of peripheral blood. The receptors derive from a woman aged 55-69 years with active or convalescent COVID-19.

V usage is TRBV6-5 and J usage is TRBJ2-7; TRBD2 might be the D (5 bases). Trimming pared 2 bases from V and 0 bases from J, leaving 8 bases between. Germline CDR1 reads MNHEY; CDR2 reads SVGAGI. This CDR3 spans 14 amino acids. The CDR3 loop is CASSYTGSSYEQYF. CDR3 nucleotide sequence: TGTGCCAGCAGTTACACGGGGAGCTCCTACGAGCAGTACTTC.

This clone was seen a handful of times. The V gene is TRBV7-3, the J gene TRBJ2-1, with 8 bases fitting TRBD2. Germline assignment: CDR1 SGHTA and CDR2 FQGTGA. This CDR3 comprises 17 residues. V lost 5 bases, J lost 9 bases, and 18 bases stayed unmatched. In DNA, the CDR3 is TGTGCCAGCAGCCCATGGTCCTTGGCGGGGGGTTTGGCTGAGCAGTTCTTC. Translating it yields CASSPWSLAGGLAEQFF.